This TCR beta chain was sequenced during a study of T-cell memory formation after mild COVID-19 (dated by TCRdb to the early 2020s). Describing the broader study: TCR sequence clusters from the two donors were largely donor specific. Two young, previously healthy adult volunteers, one female and one male, were included in the cohort. T-cell clones expanding and contracting after mild COVID-19 in a couple of donors were tracked by longitudinal TCRalpha and TCRbeta repertoire sequencing. Broader findings and caveats from the paper: SARS-CoV-2 specificity was not confirmed for the second-wave clones peaking on day 37. Clones that contracted from day 15 to 85 showed balanced CD4/CD8 phenotypes, whereas a second wave of clones that expanded from day 15 to 37 leaned towards CD4+. Only two mild cases were covered by the study, and larger cohorts that include severe cases with pre-infection samples were considered necessary. Some responding clones were detected in pre-infection memory, which suggested that pre-existing cross-reactive memory T cells had joined the SARS-CoV-2 response. Contracting CD4+ clones were located mainly in the CM and EM memory subsets, whereas CD8+ clones were found to be enriched in EMRA.

Regarding this clonotype: The clone's antigen remains unknown. No qualities accompany the bases; no much larger clone lies one base away.

PBMCs were isolated by Ficoll-Paque density gradient centrifugation. This sample was sequenced with an Illumina NovaSeq 6000. TCRalpha and TCRbeta cDNA libraries were built by 5'RACE with constant-segment primers, adding sample barcodes and unique molecular identifiers. Trizol reagent was used to extract RNA from every sample. Library amplification was performed in two PCR steps, and a second sample barcode and Illumina TruSeq adapters were introduced in the second step. Libraries were sequenced on an Illumina NovaSeq with 2 x 150 bp paired-end reads. In the original analysis: Demultiplexing of reads and collapsing into UMI-guided consensus sequences were performed with migec v1.2.7. Using mixcr v2.1.11, UMI consensuses were aligned to TRA and TRB V and J templates and then assembled into clonotypes. Clonotypes were classified as expanded or contracted when called significant by both edgeR and NoisET, with noise models trained on biological replicates. For edgeR calls, the thresholds were a false discovery rate-adjusted p below 0.01 and a log2 fold-change of 1. As an exploratory analysis of dynamics, max-normalized trajectories of the 1000 most abundant clonotypes were examined by PCA with hierarchical clustering. The CD4 or CD8 phenotype of responding clones was assigned using the separately sequenced CD4+ and CD8+ repertoires. The public sequencing data were trimmed at Q25 with fastp and processed into clonotypes with MiXCR by TCRdb, which kept only in-frame beta chains. Every entry covers one CDR3 protein and lists the most common genes and DNA from its rows. TCRdb assigned the V and J calls; the authors' analysis was not used. A total of about 170,000 distinct CDR3 sequences appear in this sample, 10% to 15% of them only once. The ten largest account for approximately 3.3% of the sample.

The germline V gene specifies SNHLY as CDR1 and FYNNEI as CDR2. Measured from the cysteine to the phenylalanine, the CDR3 is 16 residues long. Of all the DNA, just the CDR3 is kept, 48 bases in frame from base 1. V lost 1 base and J lost 2 bases, and the count of bases not matched to a germline gene is 6. The rearranged chain carries TRBV2 and TRBJ2-3, with 7 bases aligning to TRBD2. The sequence derives from a man between 18 and 35 years old who had mild COVID-19 (a few samples of this study predate the infection). The sample titles of this study are shuffled in the database, so cell type and time point are left out; the donor was told from shared clones. Sequenced material: PBMCs or a T cell subset sorted from them (not recorded which). For the CDR3, the sequence is CASSEDPRGITDTQYF. In nucleotides, the sequence is TGTGCCAGCAGTGAAGACCCGCGGGGGATCACAGATACGCAGTATTTT.